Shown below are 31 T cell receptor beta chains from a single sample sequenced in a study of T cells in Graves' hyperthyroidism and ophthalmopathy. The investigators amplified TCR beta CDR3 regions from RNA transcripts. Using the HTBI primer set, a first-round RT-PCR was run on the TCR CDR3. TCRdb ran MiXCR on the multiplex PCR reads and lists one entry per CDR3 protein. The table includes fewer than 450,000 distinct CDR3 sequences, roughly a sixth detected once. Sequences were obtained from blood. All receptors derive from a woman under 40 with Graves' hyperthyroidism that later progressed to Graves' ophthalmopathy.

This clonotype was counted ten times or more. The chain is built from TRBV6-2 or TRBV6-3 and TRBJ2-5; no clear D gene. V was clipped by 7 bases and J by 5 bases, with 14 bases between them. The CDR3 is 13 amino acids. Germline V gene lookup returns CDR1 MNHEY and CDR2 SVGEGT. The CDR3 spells CASTRTREETQYF. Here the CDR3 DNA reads TGTGCCAGCACGAGGACGCGAGAGGAGACCCAGTACTTC.

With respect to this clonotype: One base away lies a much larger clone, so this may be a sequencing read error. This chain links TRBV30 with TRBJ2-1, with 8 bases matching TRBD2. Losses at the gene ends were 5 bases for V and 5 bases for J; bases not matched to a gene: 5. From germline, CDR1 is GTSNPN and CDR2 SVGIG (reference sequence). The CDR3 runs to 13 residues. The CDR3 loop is CAWCRGGNNEQFF. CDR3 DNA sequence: TGTGCCTGGTGCCGGGGGGGCAACAATGAGCAGTTCTTC.

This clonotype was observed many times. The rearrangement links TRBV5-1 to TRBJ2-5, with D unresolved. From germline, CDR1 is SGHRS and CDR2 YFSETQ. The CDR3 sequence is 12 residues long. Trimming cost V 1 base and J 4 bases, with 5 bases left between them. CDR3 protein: CASSLIGETQYF. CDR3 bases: TGCGCCAGCAGCTTGATCGGAGAGACCCAGTACTTC.

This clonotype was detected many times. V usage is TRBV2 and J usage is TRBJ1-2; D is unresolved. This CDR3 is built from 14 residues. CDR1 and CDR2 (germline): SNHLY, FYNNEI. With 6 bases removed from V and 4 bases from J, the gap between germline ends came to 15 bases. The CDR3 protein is CASRGLRVSYGYTF. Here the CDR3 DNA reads TGTGCCAGCAGAGGATTGCGGGTCTCCTATGGCTACACCTTC.

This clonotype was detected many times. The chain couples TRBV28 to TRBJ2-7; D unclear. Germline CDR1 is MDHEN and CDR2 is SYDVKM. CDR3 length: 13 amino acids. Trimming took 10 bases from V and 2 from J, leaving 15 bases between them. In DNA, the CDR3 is TGTGCCACATGGGGTGGCTTAACCTACGAGCAGTACTTC. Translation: CATWGGLTYEQYF.

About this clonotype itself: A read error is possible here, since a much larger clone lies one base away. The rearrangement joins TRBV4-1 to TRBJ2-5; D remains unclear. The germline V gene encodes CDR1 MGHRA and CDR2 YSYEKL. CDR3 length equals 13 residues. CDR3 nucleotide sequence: TGCGCCAGCAGCCAGGTAGCACGAGAGACCCAGGACTTC. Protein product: CASSQVARETQDF.

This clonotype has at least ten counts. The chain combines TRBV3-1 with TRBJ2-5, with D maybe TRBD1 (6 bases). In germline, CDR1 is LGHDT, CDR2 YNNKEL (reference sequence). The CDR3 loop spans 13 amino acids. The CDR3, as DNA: TGTGCAGTAGGCAGGGGTTTGGGCGAGACCCAGTACTTC. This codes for CAVGRGLGETQYF.

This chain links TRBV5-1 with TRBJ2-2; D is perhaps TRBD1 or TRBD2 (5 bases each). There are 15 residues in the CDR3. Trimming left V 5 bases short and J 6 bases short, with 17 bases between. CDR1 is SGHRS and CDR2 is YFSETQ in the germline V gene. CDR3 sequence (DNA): TGCGCCAGCAGGATGGGGCTAGCCGGGGCCGGGGAGCTGTTTTTT. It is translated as CASRMGLAGAGELFF.

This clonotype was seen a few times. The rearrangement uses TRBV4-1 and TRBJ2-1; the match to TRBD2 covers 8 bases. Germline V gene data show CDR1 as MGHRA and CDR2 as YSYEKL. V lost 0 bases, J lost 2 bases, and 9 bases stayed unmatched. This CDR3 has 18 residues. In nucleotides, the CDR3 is TGCGCCAGCAGCCAAGAGGCTGGAGCGGGAGTGGCCTACAATGAGCAGTTCTTC. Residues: CASSQEAGAGVAYNEQFF.

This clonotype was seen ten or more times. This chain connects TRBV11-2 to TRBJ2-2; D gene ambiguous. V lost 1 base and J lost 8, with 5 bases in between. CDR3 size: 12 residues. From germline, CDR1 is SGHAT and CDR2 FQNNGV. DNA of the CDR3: TGTGCCAGCAGCTTAGCTTGGGGGGAGCTGTTTTTT. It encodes CASSLAWGELFF.

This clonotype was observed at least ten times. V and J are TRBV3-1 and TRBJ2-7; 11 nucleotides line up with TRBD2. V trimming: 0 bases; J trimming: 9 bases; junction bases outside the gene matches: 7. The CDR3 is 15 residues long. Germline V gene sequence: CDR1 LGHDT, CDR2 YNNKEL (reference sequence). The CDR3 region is CASSQDVLAGAGQYF. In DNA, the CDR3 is TGTGCCAGCAGCCAAGATGTACTAGCGGGGGCCGGGCAGTACTTC.

This CDR3 reads CASTKTAVVGKNIQYF. The CDR3 DNA follows: TGTGCCAGCACCAAAACGGCTGTTGTAGGCAAAAACATTCAGTACTTC. The chain recombines TRBV6-1 with TRBJ2-4; D is uncertain. The ends were cut back, 7 bases at V and 3 bases at J, with 19 bases in the middle. Germline-derived CDR1 and CDR2 are MNHNS and SASEGT. The CDR3 contains 16 residues.

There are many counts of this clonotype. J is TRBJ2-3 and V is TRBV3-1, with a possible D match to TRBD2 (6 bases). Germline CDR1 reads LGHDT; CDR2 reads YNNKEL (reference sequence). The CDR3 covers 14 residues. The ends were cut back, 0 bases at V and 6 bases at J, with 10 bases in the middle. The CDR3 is CASSQEVGRDTQYF. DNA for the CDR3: TGTGCCAGCAGCCAAGAGGTAGGGAGGGATACGCAGTATTTT.

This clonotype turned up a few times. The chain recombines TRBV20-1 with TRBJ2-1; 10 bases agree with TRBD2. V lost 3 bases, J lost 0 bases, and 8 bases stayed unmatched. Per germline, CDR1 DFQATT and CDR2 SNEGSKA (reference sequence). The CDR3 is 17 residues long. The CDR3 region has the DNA TGCAGTGCTAGTGGGTTGCTAGCGGGGGCCTCCTACAATGAGCAGTTCTTC. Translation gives CSASGLLAGASYNEQFF.

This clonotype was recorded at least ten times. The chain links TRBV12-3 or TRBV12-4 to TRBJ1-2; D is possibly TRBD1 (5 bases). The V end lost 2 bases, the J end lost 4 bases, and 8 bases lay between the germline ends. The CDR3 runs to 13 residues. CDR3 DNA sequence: TGTGCCAGCAGTTTACAGGGAGCCTATGGCTACACCTTC. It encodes CASSLQGAYGYTF.

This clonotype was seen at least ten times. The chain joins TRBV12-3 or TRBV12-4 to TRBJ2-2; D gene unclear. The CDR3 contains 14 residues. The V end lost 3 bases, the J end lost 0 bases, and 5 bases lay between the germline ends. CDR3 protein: CASSFVSNTGELFF. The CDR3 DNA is TGTGCCAGCAGTTTCGTATCGAACACCGGGGAGCTGTTTTTT.

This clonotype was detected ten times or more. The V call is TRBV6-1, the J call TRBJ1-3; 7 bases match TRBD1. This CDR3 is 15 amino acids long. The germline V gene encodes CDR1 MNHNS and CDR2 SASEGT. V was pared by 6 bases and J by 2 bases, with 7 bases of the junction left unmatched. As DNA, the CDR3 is TGTGCCAGCAGACCGGACAGGTCGCCTGGAAACACCATATATTTT. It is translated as CASRPDRSPGNTIYF.

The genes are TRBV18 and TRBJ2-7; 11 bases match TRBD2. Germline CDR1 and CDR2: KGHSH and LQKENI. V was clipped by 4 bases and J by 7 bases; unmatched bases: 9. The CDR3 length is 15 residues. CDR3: CASSLAGGMPGEQYF. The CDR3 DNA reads TGTGCCAGCTCACTAGCGGGAGGGATGCCGGGTGAGCAGTACTTC. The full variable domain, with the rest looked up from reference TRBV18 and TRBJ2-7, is NAGVMQNPRHLVRRRGQEARLRCSPMKGHSHVYWYRQLPEEGLKFMVYLQKENIIDESGMPKERFSAEFPKEGPSILRIQQVVRGDSAAYFCASSLAGGMPGEQYFGPGTRLTVT.

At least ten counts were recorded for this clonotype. The CDR3 sequence is CASSSLAESYEQYF. CDR3 nucleotide sequence: TGTGCCAGCAGTTCACTAGCGGAGTCCTACGAGCAGTACTTC. The chain recombines TRBV27 with TRBJ2-7, with 8 nucleotides matching TRBD2. The J segment lost 1 base and the V segment lost 4 bases, leaving 3 bases of the junction unmatched. The V gene's germline CDR1 is MNHEY and CDR2 SMNVEV (reference sequence). This CDR3 is 14 amino acids long.

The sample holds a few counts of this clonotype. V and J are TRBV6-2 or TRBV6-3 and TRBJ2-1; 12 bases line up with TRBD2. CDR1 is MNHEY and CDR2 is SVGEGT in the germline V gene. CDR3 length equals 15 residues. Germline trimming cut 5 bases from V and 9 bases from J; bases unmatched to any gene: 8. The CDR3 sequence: CASSLRLAGEVEQFF. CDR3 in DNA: TGTGCCAGCAGTCTTCGACTAGCGGGAGAGGTTGAGCAGTTCTTC.

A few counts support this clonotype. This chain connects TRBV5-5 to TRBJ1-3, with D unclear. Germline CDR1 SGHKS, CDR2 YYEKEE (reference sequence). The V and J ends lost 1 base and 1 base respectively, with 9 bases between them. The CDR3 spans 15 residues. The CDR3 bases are TGTGCCAGCAGCTTGCTGGTTCCGTCTGGAAACACCATATATTTT. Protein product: CASSLLVPSGNTIYF.

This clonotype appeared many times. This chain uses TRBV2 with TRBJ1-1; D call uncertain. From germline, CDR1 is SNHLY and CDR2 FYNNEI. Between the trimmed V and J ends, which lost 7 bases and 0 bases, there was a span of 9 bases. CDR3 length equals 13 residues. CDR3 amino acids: CASTLDMNTEAFF. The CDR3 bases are TGTGCCAGCACCCTCGATATGAACACTGAAGCTTTCTTT. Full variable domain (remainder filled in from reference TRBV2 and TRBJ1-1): EPEVTQTPSHQVTQMGQEVILRCVPISNHLYFYWYRQILGQKVEFLVSFYNNEISEKSEIFDDQFSVERPDGSNFTLKIRSTKLEDSAMYFCASTLDMNTEAFFGQGTRLTVV.

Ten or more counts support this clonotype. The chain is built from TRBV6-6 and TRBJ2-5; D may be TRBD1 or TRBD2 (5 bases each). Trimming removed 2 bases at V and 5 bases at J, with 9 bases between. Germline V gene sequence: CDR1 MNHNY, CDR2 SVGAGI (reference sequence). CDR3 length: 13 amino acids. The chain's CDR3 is CASSYPGAETQYF. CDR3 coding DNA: TGTGCCAGCAGTTACCCCGGGGCGGAGACCCAGTACTTC.

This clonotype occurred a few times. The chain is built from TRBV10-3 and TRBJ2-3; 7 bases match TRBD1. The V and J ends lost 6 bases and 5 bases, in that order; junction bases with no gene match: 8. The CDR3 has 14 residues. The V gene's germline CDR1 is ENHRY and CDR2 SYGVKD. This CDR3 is CAIRGRGQGDTQYF. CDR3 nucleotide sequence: TGTGCCATCAGGGGTAGGGGGCAGGGAGATACGCAGTATTTT.

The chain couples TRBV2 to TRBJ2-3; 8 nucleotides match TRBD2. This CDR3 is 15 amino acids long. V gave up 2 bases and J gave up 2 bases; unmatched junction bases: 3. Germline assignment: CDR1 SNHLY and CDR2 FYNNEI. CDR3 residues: CASSELRGDTDTQYF. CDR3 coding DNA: TGTGCCAGCAGTGAATTGCGGGGGGACACAGATACGCAGTATTTT. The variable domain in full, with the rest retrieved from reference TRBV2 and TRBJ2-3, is EPEVTQTPSHQVTQMGQEVILRCVPISNHLYFYWYRQILGQKVEFLVSFYNNEISEKSEIFDDQFSVERPDGSNFTLKIRSTKLEDSAMYFCASSELRGDTDTQYFGPGTRLTVL.

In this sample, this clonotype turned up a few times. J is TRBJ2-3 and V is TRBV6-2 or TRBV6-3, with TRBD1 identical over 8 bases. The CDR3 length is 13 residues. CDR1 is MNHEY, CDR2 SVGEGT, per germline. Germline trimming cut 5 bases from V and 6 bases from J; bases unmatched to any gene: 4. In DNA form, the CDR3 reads TGTGCCAGCAGTCAGGGGGCATGGGATACGCAGTATTTT. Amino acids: CASSQGAWDTQYF.

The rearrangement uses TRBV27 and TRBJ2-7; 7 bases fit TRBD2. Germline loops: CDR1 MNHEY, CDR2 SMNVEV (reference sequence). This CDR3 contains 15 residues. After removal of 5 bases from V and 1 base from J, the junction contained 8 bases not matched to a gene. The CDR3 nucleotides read TGTGCCAGCAGTATCCTAGCGGAACAGTCCTACGAGCAGTACTTC. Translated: CASSILAEQSYEQYF.

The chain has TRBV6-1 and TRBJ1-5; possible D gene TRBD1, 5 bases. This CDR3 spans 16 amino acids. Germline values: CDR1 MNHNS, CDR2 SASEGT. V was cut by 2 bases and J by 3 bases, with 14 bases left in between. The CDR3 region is CASSELGGVLNQPQHF. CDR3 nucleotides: TGTGCCAGCAGTGAACTGGGAGGGGTACTCAATCAGCCCCAGCATTTT.

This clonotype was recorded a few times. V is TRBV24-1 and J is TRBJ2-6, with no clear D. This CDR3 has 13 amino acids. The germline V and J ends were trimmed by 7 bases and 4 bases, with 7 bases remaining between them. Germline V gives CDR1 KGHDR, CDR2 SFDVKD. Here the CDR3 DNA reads TGTGCCACCAGGACATCCGGGGCCAACGTCCTGACTTTC. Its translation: CATRTSGANVLTF.

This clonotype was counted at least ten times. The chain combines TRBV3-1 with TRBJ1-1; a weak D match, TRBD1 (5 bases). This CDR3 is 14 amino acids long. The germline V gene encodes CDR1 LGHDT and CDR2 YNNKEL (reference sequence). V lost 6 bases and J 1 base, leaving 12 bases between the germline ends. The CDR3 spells CASRLHGANTEAFF. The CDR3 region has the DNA TGTGCCAGCAGACTCCACGGGGCGAACACTGAAGCTTTCTTT. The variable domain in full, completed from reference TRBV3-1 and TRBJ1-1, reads DTAVSQTPKYLVTQMGNDKSIKCEQNLGHDTMYWYKQDSKKFLKIMFSYNNKELIINETVPNRFSPKSPDKAHLNLHINSLELGDSAVYFCASRLHGANTEAFFGQGTRLTVV.

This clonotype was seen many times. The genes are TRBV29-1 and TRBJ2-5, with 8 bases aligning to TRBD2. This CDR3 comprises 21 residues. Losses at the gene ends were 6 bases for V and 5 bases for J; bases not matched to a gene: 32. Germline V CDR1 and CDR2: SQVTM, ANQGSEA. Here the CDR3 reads CSVSGGGKPERTRRAFETQYF. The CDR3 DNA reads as TGCAGCGTCAGCGGGGGCGGGAAGCCGGAGAGGACGAGAAGGGCTTTTGAGACCCAGTACTTC.